This T cell receptor beta chain was found in a study of blood T cells in healthy people across ages. Together with a sample-barcoded 5' primer, a J-beta primer mix was included in a second PCR lasting roughly 6 to 12 cycles. All samples yielded 3 million or more CDR3-containing paired-end reads. A single record per CDR3 protein comes from TCRdb applying MiXCR to the 5' RACE reads. Here the sample spans about 780,000 distinct CDR3 sequences, 35% to 50% being singletons. This clonotype was observed a few times. V dropped 3 bases and J dropped 4 bases, with 13 bases sitting between them. CDR3 length: 14 residues.

The chain couples TRBV12-3 or TRBV12-4 to TRBJ2-7; tentatively, D is TRBD1 or TRBD2 (7 bases each). The specimen sequenced was blood. The TCR originated in an older man in good health. CDR3 residues: CASSFGRGGYEQYF. CDR3 in DNA: TGTGCCAGCAGTTTCGGCAGGGGGGGGTACGAGCAGTACTTC.